The next 5 T cell receptor beta chains were all read from a single sample in a study of OX40 agonist ivuxolimab in advanced cancers. The library was generated by the immunoSEQ multiplex PCR assay. In its TCRdb copy, this immuneACCESS table keeps in-frame sequences only and misses some clones. Where compared with another copy, unresolved V genes explain less than half of these, and the others have no known cause. This sample has just under 85,000 clones in its table, and 65% to 85% of those were observed once. The ten largest clonotypes hold under 7.5% of the sample. Specimen: CD4+ or CD8+ T cells sorted from blood, collected in a trial of the OX40 agonist ivuxolimab. These receptor sequences come from an adult with an advanced solid tumor such as melanoma, head and neck, liver or kidney cancer.

V gene TRBV30 combines with J gene TRBJ2-7, with no clear D. Trimming pared 3 bases from V and 7 bases from J, leaving 16 bases between. Germline CDR1 GTSNPN, CDR2 SVGIG (reference sequence). There are 13 residues in the CDR3. DNA for the CDR3: TGTGCCTGGAGCGGCCAAGGCCTTCGGGAGCAGTACTTC. Translating gives CAWSGQGLREQYF.

The DNA for the CDR3 is TGTGCCACCAGCAGGAAAGGGTATGGGGGAGGTAAGCCCCAAGAGACCCAGTACTTC. Residues: CATSRKGYGGGKPQETQYF. This chain uses TRBV15 with TRBJ2-5; tentative D call: TRBD2 (6 bases). The germline gives CDR1 LNHNV, CDR2 YYDKDF (reference sequence). The V and J ends lost 3 bases and 1 base respectively, with 24 bases between them. The CDR3 sequence is 19 residues long. The full variable domain, rest sourced from reference TRBV15 and TRBJ2-5, is DAMVIQNPRYQVTQFGKPVTLSCSQTLNHNVMYWYQQKSSQAPKLLFHYYDKDFNNEADTPDNFQSRRPNTSFCFLDIRSPGLGDTAMYLCATSRKGYGGGKPQETQYFGPGTRLLVL.

The chain carries TRBV4-1 and TRBJ2-1; a weak D match, TRBD2 (5 bases). V was trimmed by 1 base and J by 8 bases, leaving 12 bases between them. Germline CDR1 reads MGHRA; CDR2 reads YSYEKL. CDR3 length equals 14 residues. Here the CDR3 DNA reads TGCGCCAGCAGCCAAGTCATCGGGGTGGATGAGCAGTTCTTC. As protein: CASSQVIGVDEQFF.

This clone came up once. This sequence joins TRBV4-2 and TRBJ1-1; D call uncertain. V was clipped by 1 base and J by 8 bases, with 17 bases between them. The CDR3 extends over 15 amino acids. Germline-derived CDR1 and CDR2 are LGHNA and YNFKEQ. The CDR3 coding sequence is TGTGCCAGCAGCCAAGCCCTAGGCGGGGTCCCGGAAGCTTTCTTT. Translated: CASSQALGGVPEAFF.

The rearrangement links TRBV7-9 to TRBJ2-7, with D maybe TRBD2 (7 bases). V gave up 1 base and J gave up 6 bases, with 10 bases separating them. Looked up from germline, CDR1 is SEHNR and CDR2 is FQNEAQ (reference sequence). CDR3 length: 13 residues. As DNA, the CDR3 is TGTGCCAGCAGCTTAGACGGGGGGCGCGAGCAGTACTTC. As protein: CASSLDGGREQYF.